This paragraph reports one T cell receptor (beta chain). This sample stems from a study of blood T cell repertoires in COVID-19. Study summary: In each case, the material was cDNA or gDNA derived from T cells, B-cell-depleted T cells, or PBMCs.

The data were produced by immunoSEQ multiplex PCR, yet TCRdb's version contains in-frame clones alone and is incomplete. This sample carries 27,000 or so clones, 83% of them seen once, and the ten largest clones take about 25%. The CDR3 has 15 residues. The trim removed 4 bases at V and 11 bases at J, leaving 12 bases unmatched. From germline, CDR1 is SGHNT and CDR2 YENEEA. What was sequenced was peripheral blood. The source of this sequence is a man in his 70s with active COVID-19. V and J are TRBV11-3 and TRBJ2-4, with 9 positions matching TRBD2. The CDR3 DNA sequence: TGTGCCAGCAGCTCTACTAACCTTAGCGGGGGCCTTCAGTACTTC. This codes for CASSSTNLSGGLQYF.